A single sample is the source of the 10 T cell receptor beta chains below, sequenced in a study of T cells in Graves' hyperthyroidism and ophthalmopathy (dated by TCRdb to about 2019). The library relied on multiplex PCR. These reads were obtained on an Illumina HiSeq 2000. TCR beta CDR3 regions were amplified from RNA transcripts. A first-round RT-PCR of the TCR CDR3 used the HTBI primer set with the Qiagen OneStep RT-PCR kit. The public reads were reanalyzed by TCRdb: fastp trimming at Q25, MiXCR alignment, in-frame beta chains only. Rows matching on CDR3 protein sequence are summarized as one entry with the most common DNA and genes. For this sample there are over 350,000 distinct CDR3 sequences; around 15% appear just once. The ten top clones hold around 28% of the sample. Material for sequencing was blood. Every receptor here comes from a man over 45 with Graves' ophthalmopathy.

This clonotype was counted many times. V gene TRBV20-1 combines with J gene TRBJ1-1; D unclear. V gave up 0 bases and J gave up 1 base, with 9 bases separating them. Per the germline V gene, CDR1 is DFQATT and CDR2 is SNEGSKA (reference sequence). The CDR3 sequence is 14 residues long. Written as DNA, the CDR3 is TGCAGTGCTAGAGATTTACGGCAGAACACTGAAGCTTTCTTT. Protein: CSARDLRQNTEAFF.

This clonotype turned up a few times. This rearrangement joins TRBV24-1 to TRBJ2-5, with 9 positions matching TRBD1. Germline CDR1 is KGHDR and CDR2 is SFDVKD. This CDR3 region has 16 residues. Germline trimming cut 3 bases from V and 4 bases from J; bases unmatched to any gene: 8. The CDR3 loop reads CATSDDGQGPPETQYF. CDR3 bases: TGTGCCACCAGTGATGACGGACAGGGGCCACCAGAGACCCAGTACTTC.

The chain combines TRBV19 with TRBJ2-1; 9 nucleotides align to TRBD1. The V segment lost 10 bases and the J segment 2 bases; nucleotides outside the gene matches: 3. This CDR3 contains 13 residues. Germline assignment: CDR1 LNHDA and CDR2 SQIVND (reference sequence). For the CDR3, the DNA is TGTGCCACTCGGGACAGGGCCTACAATGAGCAGTTCTTC. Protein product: CATRDRAYNEQFF. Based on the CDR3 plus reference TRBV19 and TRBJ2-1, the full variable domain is DGGITQSPKYLFRKEGQNVTLSCEQNLNHDAMYWYRQDPGQGLRLIYYSQIVNDFQKGDIAEGYSVSREKKESFPLTVTSAQKNPTAFYLCATRDRAYNEQFFGPGTRLTVL.

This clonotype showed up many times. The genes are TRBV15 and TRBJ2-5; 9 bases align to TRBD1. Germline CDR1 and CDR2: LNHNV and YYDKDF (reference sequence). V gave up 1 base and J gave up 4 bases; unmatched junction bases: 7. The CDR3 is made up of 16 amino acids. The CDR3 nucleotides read TGTGCCACCAGCAGAGGGACAGGGGATGAGGGAGAGACCCAGTACTTC. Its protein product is CATSRGTGDEGETQYF.

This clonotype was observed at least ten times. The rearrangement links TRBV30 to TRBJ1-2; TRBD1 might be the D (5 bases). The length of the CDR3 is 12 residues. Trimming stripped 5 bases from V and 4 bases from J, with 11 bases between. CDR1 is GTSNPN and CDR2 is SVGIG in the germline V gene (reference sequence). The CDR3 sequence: CAWDRTAYGYTF. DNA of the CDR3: TGTGCCTGGGACAGAACGGCCTATGGCTACACCTTC.

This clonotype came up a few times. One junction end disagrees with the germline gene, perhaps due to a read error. CDR3 in DNA: TGTGCCACCAGCAGAAACAGGGTTAACTATGGCTACGCCTTC. The encoded protein is CATSRNRVNYGYAF. This chain joins TRBV15 and TRBJ1-2, with a possible D match to TRBD1 (6 bases). Germline CDR1 and CDR2: LNHNV and YYDKDF (reference sequence). CDR3 length equals 14 residues.

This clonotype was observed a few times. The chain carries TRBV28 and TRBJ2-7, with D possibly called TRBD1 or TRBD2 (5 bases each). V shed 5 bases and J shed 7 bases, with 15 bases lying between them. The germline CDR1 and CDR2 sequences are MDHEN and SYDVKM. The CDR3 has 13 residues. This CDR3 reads CASSPTGRGEQYF. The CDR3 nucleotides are TGTGCCAGCAGTCCGACGGGACGGGGTGAGCAGTACTTC.

The CDR3: CAISELASGNTGELFF. DNA of the CDR3: TGTGCCATCAGTGAACTTGCTAGCGGAAACACCGGGGAGCTGTTTTTT. The chain has TRBV10-3 and TRBJ2-2; 7 bases are shared with TRBD2. CDR1 is ENHRY, CDR2 SYGVKD, per germline. The V gene end was trimmed by 3 bases and the J gene end by 2 bases; junction bases not matched to a gene: 6. The CDR3 length is 16 residues.

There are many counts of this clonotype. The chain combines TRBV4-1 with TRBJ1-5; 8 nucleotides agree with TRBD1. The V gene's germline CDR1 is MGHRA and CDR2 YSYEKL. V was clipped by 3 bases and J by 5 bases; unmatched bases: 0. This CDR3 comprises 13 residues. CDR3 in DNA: TGCGCCAGCAGCCAGACAGGGGATCAGCCCCAGCATTTT. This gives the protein CASSQTGDQPQHF.

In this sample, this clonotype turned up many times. DNA of the CDR3: TGTGCCAGCTCACCTCAGGGGGGACTTCTGAGTTACGAGCAGTACTTC. Translation gives CASSPQGGLLSYEQYF. The chain carries TRBV18 and TRBJ2-7; D may be TRBD1 (7 bases). The ends were cut back, 3 bases at V and 4 bases at J, with 19 bases in the middle. From germline, CDR1 is KGHSH and CDR2 LQKENI. The CDR3 covers 16 residues.